This T cell receptor (beta chain) was documented in a study of blood T cell repertoires in COVID-19. Overall study context: Spain, Italy and the United States supplied samples that represented acute and convalescent COVID-19. Sources were T cells, B-cell-depleted T cells, or PBMCs; the material itself was cDNA or gDNA.

Only in-frame clones appear in the TCRdb table, and some are missing; sequencing was by immunoSEQ multiplex PCR. Of roughly 100,000 clones in the sample, approximately 86% are singletons; the top ten hold 5.2%. The CDR3 sequence is 17 residues long. V lost 4 bases to trimming and J lost 5 bases; unmatched junction nucleotides: 10. Germline V gene lookup returns CDR1 LGHDT and CDR2 YNNKEL (reference sequence). While infection was still active, Seattle patients were enrolled and then followed longitudinally. The receptor was derived from a woman between 45 and 60 years old with COVID-19, enrolled during active disease. Sequencing input: peripheral blood. This sequence joins TRBV3-1 (or the pseudogene TRBV3-2) and TRBJ1-4, with 10 bases lining up with TRBD1. Written as DNA, the CDR3 is TGTGCCAGCAGCCCATCCTTGGAGGGACAGGGGAATGAAAAACTGTTTTTT. Translating it yields CASSPSLEGQGNEKLFF.